This T cell receptor beta chain was recorded in a study of OX40 agonist ivuxolimab in advanced cancers. General study findings and limits: The CD4+ and CD8+ T cells in the blood had expanded clonally by week 6 at 0.1 to 3.0 mg/kg.

TCRdb keeps only in-frame clones here, not all; method: immunoSEQ multiplex PCR. The sample holds tens of thousands of clones, around 82% seen once. Germline-derived CDR1 and CDR2 are SQVTM and ANQGSEA. The CDR3 is 13 amino acids. V gave up 7 bases and J gave up 0 bases; unmatched junction bases: 2. This clone was counted a few times. Its antigen is unknown. Sequenced here: CD4+ or CD8+ T cells sorted from blood, sampled in a trial of the OX40 agonist ivuxolimab. This TCR derives from an adult with an advanced solid tumor such as melanoma, head and neck, liver or kidney cancer. The chain carries TRBV29-1 and TRBJ1-5, with 8 bases matching TRBD1. CDR3 region: CSAGQGSNQPQHF. The CDR3, as DNA: TGCAGCGCTGGACAGGGTAGCAATCAGCCCCAGCATTTT.